The clone carrying this TCR beta chain ranks as medium-sized. The antigen is undetermined. The CDR3 end lies 3 residues beyond the end of the read and is filled in from the germline J gene. The data belong to a study of T cell clonality in common variable immunodeficiency. Donors gave roughly 4.5 to 9 ml heparinized peripheral whole blood. Germline CDR1 reads DFQATT; CDR2 reads SNEGSKA (reference sequence). CDR3 size: 14 residues. V shed 0 bases and J shed 6 bases, with 11 bases lying between them. Points from the study as a whole: CVID subjects showed higher TCRbeta clonality than healthy controls.

Assay: immunoSEQ multiplex PCR; the TCRdb copy retains only in-frame clones and omits some. The sample shows around 29,000 clones, no singletons; the ten largest hold approximately 13%. Specimen: peripheral blood mononuclear cells. The receptor comes from a person aged 18 to 75 in good health. The V and J genes are TRBV20-1 and TRBJ2-2, with TRBD2 as a possible D gene (5 bases). Partial CDR3 DNA: TGCAGTGCTAGAGATCAGAGGGTAGCCGGGGAG. It is translated as CSARDQRVAGE. The entire CDR3 reads CSARDQRVAGELFF.